The following is a T cell receptor (beta chain) sequence with its context. Its specificity is unknown. Produced via immunoSEQ multiplex PCR; TCRdb's table is partial and in-frame only. The data hold tens of thousands of clones, with just under 90% observed a single time. These data belong to a study of OX40 agonist ivuxolimab in advanced cancers. Background on the study: Eligibility admitted prior anti-PD-1, anti-PD-L1 or anti-CTLA-4 therapy; about 40% had some. Notes on the study in general: The study found that CD8+ T cells averaged more expanded clones than CD4+.

Germline V gene data show CDR1 as SEHNR and CDR2 as FQNEAQ (reference sequence). Trimming removed 2 bases from V and 0 bases from J, with 5 bases in between. The CDR3 runs 14 residues. Any history of autoimmune disease or systemic immunosuppression disqualified patients. Specimen: CD4+ or CD8+ T cells sorted from blood, collected in a trial of the OX40 agonist ivuxolimab. This TCR came from an adult with an advanced solid tumor such as melanoma, head and neck, liver or kidney cancer. The chain joins TRBV7-9 to TRBJ1-3, with D possibly matching TRBD1 (5 bases). The CDR3 loop reads CASSLQGSGNTIYF. Here the CDR3 DNA reads TGTGCCAGCAGCTTACAGGGCTCTGGAAACACCATATATTTT.